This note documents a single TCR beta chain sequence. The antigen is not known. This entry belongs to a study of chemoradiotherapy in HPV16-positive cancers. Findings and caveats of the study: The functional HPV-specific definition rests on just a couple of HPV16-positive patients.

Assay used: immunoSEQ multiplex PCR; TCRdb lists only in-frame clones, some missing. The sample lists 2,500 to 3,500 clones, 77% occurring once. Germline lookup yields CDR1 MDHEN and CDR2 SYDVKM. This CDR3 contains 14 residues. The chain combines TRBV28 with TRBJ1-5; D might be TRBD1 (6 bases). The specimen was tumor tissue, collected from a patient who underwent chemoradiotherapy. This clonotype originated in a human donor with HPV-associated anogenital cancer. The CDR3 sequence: CATMPQGWIQPQHF. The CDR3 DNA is TGTGCTACGATGCCTCAGGGGTGGATCCAGCCCCAGCATTTT.